Each of the 24 T cell receptor beta chains below was sequenced from the same sample in a study of blood T cell repertoires in COVID-19. Produced via immunoSEQ multiplex PCR; TCRdb's table is partial and in-frame only. The sample lists around 60,000 clones, approximately 80% occurring once. The specimen was peripheral blood. The receptors were gathered from a man older than 75 with active or convalescent COVID-19.

V is TRBV5-1 and J is TRBJ1-4, with a possible D match to TRBD1 (6 bases). The ends were cut back, 0 bases at V and 5 bases at J, with 11 bases in the middle. The germline V gene encodes CDR1 SGHRS and CDR2 YFSETQ. This CDR3 is 15 amino acids long. CDR3 residues: CASSLVGGGNEKLFF. The CDR3 DNA is TGCGCCAGCAGCTTGGTTGGGGGCGGAAATGAAAAACTGTTTTTT.

This clone was counted a single time. The gene calls are TRBV10-2 and TRBJ1-2; D remains ambiguous. CDR3 length: 13 residues. V was cut by 1 base and J by 2 bases, with 5 bases left in between. Per the germline V gene, CDR1 is WSHSY and CDR2 is SAAADI. The CDR3 loop reads CASSELRNYGYTF. The CDR3 coding sequence is TGCGCCAGCAGTGAGTTACGGAACTATGGCTACACCTTC.

The chain carries TRBV21-1 and TRBJ2-7; the listed D gene, TRBD1, was not tested against the DNA. TRBV21-1 is assigned pseudogene status. This CDR3 is built from 14 residues. For the CDR3, the DNA is TGTGCCAGCAGCCCCCGGGACAGGGCCTACGAGCAGTACTTC. It specifies CASSPRDRAYEQYF.

This clone was counted a single time. The V call is TRBV6-5, the J call TRBJ1-1, with 7 bases fitting TRBD1. V lost 0 bases, J lost 5 bases, and 6 bases stayed unmatched. Per germline, CDR1 MNHEY and CDR2 SVGAGI. The CDR3 runs to 15 residues. In nucleotides, the CDR3 is TGTGCCAGCAGTTACTCGGCAGGGGGTGGTACTGAAGCTTTCTTT. It specifies CASSYSAGGGTEAFF.

The J gene is TRBJ2-7, the V gene TRBV29-1, with 7 positions matching TRBD1. CDR3 length: 12 residues. Trimming removed 4 bases from V and 4 bases from J; junction bases left unmatched: 4. Germline V CDR1 and CDR2: SQVTM, ANQGSEA. The CDR3 region is CSVGSTGYEQYF. The CDR3 bases are TGCAGCGTTGGTTCGACAGGGTACGAGCAGTACTTC.

This chain connects TRBV14 to TRBJ2-1; TRBD2 aligns across 10 bases. Per germline, CDR1 SGHDN and CDR2 FVKESK. Trimming cost V 4 bases and J 4 bases; bases outside gene matches: 4. This CDR3 region has 15 residues. CDR3 DNA: TGTGCCAGCAGCCCGCTAGCGGGGGAGTACAATGAGCAGTTCTTC. Residues: CASSPLAGEYNEQFF.

The chain recombines TRBV28 with TRBJ2-3; 7 bases align to TRBD2. The germline gives CDR1 MDHEN, CDR2 SYDVKM. The length of the CDR3 is 15 residues. Trimming took 5 bases from V and 4 from J; bases not matched to a gene: 9. CDR3: CASSQRRERADTQYF. The CDR3, as DNA: TGTGCCAGCAGTCAACGGCGGGAGAGGGCAGATACGCAGTATTTT. Full variable domain (outside the CDR3, taken from reference TRBV28 and TRBJ2-3): DVKVTQSSRYLVKRTGEKVFLECVQDMDHENMFWYRQDPGLGLRLIYFSYDVKMKEKGDIPEGYSVSREKKERFSLILESASTNQTSMYLCASSQRRERADTQYFGPGTRLTVL.

The CDR3 reads CASSVDPPGQPQHF. CDR3 coding DNA: TGTGCCAGCAGCGTGGACCCTCCGGGTCAGCCCCAGCATTTT. The chain couples TRBV5-4 to TRBJ1-5; D is undetermined. CDR3 length: 14 amino acids. Deletions cut 4 bases from V and 6 bases from J, with 14 bases between. The germline V gene encodes CDR1 SGHNT and CDR2 YYREEE (reference sequence).

By share, this clone ranks as medium-sized. The rearrangement uses TRBV5-1 and TRBJ2-6; 8 bases agree with TRBD1. This CDR3 comprises 17 residues. V was pared by 2 bases and J by 0 bases, with 4 bases of the junction left unmatched. Germline CDR1 is SGHRS and CDR2 is YFSETQ. Written as DNA, the CDR3 is TGCGCCAGCAGCTTCGACAGGGGTTACTCTGGGGCCAACGTCCTGACTTTC. It encodes CASSFDRGYSGANVLTF.

The CDR3 region has the DNA TGTGCCAGCAGTACGAGGACTAGCGGGTCGCTGTTTTTT. Protein: CASSTRTSGSLFF. The J gene is TRBJ2-2, the V gene TRBV27, with TRBD2 matching 11 bases. The CDR3 is 13 residues long. The germline V gene encodes CDR1 MNHEY and CDR2 SMNVEV (reference sequence). V shed 5 bases, J shed 13 bases, and the junction held 6 bases outside the gene matches.

This CDR3 is CASSQEGPSYEQYF. CDR3 DNA sequence: TGTGCCAGCAGCCAGGAGGGGCCCTCCTACGAGCAGTACTTC. The V and J genes are TRBV28 and TRBJ2-7; TRBD2 is a possible D gene (6 bases). Looked up from germline, CDR1 is MDHEN and CDR2 is SYDVKM. The CDR3 covers 14 residues. The V and J ends lost 6 bases and 0 bases respectively, with 12 bases between them.

The chain recombines TRBV6-5 with TRBJ2-7; D not certain. CDR1 and CDR2 (germline): MNHEY, SVGAGI. This CDR3 region has 15 residues. Trimming stripped 0 bases from V and 4 bases from J, with 13 bases between. The CDR3 DNA reads as TGTGCCAGCAGTTACTCTTGGTCGAGCCTGTACGAGCAGTACTTC. Translation: CASSYSWSSLYEQYF.

The V call is TRBV7-2, the J call TRBJ2-3, with D possibly TRBD1 on 6 matching bases. Trimming removed 1 base at V and 2 bases at J, with 16 bases between. The CDR3 is 17 residues long. Germline V gives CDR1 SGHTA, CDR2 FQGNSA. CDR3 protein: CASSLGVGARPTDTQYF. CDR3 bases: TGTGCCAGCAGCTTAGGGGTGGGGGCTCGACCCACAGATACGCAGTATTTT. Full variable domain (missing parts from reference TRBV7-2 and TRBJ2-3): GAGVSQSPSNKVTEKGKDVELRCDPISGHTALYWYRQSLGQGLEFLIYFQGNSAPDKSGLPSDRFSAERTGGSVSTLTIQRTQQEDSAVYLCASSLGVGARPTDTQYFGPGTRLTVL.

V usage is TRBV12-5 and J usage is TRBJ2-3; TRBD2 matches 9 bases. V was pared by 0 bases and J by 8 bases, with 9 bases of the junction left unmatched. CDR1 and CDR2 (germline): LGHNT, FRNRAP. The CDR3 length is 16 residues. For the CDR3, the DNA is TGTGCTAGTGGTTTGGTAGGGGGCGCGGGGGGGCGTACGCAGTATTTT. It encodes CASGLVGGAGGRTQYF. Full variable domain (remainder filled in from reference TRBV12-5 and TRBJ2-3): DARVTQTPRHKVTEMGQEVTMRCQPILGHNTVFWYRQTMMQGLELLAYFRNRAPLDDSGMPKDRFSAEMPDATLATLKIQPSEPRDSAVYFCASGLVGGAGGRTQYFGPGTRLTVL.

This clone was observed a single time. V and J are TRBV5-8 and TRBJ2-7; possibly TRBD2 for D (6 bases). The CDR3 spans 14 residues. Trimming pared 4 bases from V and 7 bases from J, leaving 18 bases between. Germline CDR1 reads SGHTS; CDR2 reads YDEGEE. CDR3 loop: CASSGLRGAGEQYF. As DNA, the CDR3 is TGTGCCAGCAGCGGATTACGCGGGGCCGGAGAGCAGTACTTC.

The CDR3 region has the DNA TGTGCCTCAGGACAGGGGGTATATGGCTACACCTTC. It encodes CASGQGVYGYTF. This chain uses TRBV30 with TRBJ1-2; TRBD1 aligns across 10 bases. The CDR3 consists of 12 residues. Germline CDR1 and CDR2: GTSNPN and SVGIG (reference sequence). The trim removed 7 bases at V and 5 bases at J, leaving 4 bases unmatched.

The chain carries TRBV29-1 and TRBJ2-2; 8 bases align to TRBD2. The junction had 8 bases not matched to a gene; V was cut back by 5 bases and J by 6 bases. The CDR3 has 14 residues. Per the germline V gene, CDR1 is SQVTM and CDR2 is ANQGSEA. CDR3 coding DNA: TGCAGCGTTACTGAAGCGGGAGAGTCCGGGGAGCTGTTTTTT. It specifies CSVTEAGESGELFF.

This clone showed up just a few times. Because the CDR3's place on the DNA is in doubt, the DNA is left out and the CDR3 is given as listed by TCRdb. This chain uses TRBV19 with TRBJ2-1; TRBD2 reflects the table's D call only, with no check against the DNA. The CDR3 sequence runs 12 residues, both termini included. Germline V CDR1 and CDR2: LNHDA, SQIVND (reference sequence). The CDR3 loop reads CASRVAGGSEFF.

V and J are TRBV19 and TRBJ1-2; D is unclear. The CDR3 sequence is 13 residues long. Trimming removed 8 bases from V and 1 base from J, with 11 bases in between. Germline V lookup: CDR1 LNHDA, CDR2 SQIVND (reference sequence). CDR3 nucleotides: TGTGCCAGTCAATACAACCTTAACTATGGCTACACCTTC. Its protein is CASQYNLNYGYTF.

The chain links TRBV18 to TRBJ2-1; the match to TRBD2 covers 7 bases. The CDR3 is 17 amino acids. V lost 0 bases, J lost 9 bases, and 14 bases stayed unmatched. Per germline, CDR1 KGHSH and CDR2 LQKENI. CDR3 in amino acids: CASSPPEGGVTTTEQFF. Here the CDR3 DNA reads TGTGCCAGCTCACCACCGGAGGGAGGGGTGACTACCACTGAGCAGTTCTTC.

The V gene is TRBV27, the J gene TRBJ2-1, with TRBD2 identical over 12 bases. The J segment lost 3 bases and the V segment lost 4 bases, leaving 1 base of the junction unmatched. CDR1 is MNHEY, CDR2 SMNVEV, per germline (reference sequence). The CDR3 sequence is 15 residues long. CDR3 sequence: CASSSLAGGYNEQFF. CDR3 bases: TGTGCCAGCAGTTCACTAGCGGGAGGCTACAATGAGCAGTTCTTC.

This chain uses TRBV18 with TRBJ2-1; 12 nucleotides match TRBD2. The germline gives CDR1 KGHSH, CDR2 LQKENI. The CDR3 extends over 20 amino acids. J lost 3 bases, V lost 1 base, and 13 bases had no gene match. The CDR3 sequence: CASSPLTASGRASVYNEQFF. CDR3 bases: TGTGCCAGCTCACCACTAACCGCTAGCGGGAGGGCCTCAGTCTACAATGAGCAGTTCTTC. Full variable domain (rest looked up from reference TRBV18 and TRBJ2-1): NAGVMQNPRHLVRRRGQEARLRCSPMKGHSHVYWYRQLPEEGLKFMVYLQKENIIDESGMPKERFSAEFPKEGPSILRIQQVVRGDSAAYFCASSPLTASGRASVYNEQFFGPGTRLTVL.

This clone has only one observation. The V gene is TRBV5-8, the J gene TRBJ2-5; 8 bases are a match to TRBD2. Germline V CDR1 and CDR2: SGHTS, YDEGEE. CDR3 length: 16 residues. V trimming: 3 bases; J trimming: 5 bases; junction bases outside the gene matches: 12. The CDR3 reads CASSSLAGGRKETQYF. Here the CDR3 DNA reads TGTGCCAGCAGCTCCCTGGCGGGGGGCCGCAAGGAGACCCAGTACTTC. Full variable domain (outside the CDR3, taken from reference TRBV5-8 and TRBJ2-5): EAGVTQSPTHLIKTRGQQATLRCSPISGHTSVYWYQQALGLGLQFLLWYDEGEERNRGNFPPRFSGRQFPNYSSELNVNALELEDSALYLCASSSLAGGRKETQYFGPGTRLLVL.

The table lists this clone with a count of one. This rearrangement joins TRBV7-6 to TRBJ2-3; 9 nucleotides match TRBD2. Losses at the gene ends were 7 bases for V and 7 bases for J; bases not matched to a gene: 18. The CDR3 is made up of 17 amino acids. Per germline, CDR1 SGHVS and CDR2 FNYEAQ. The CDR3 sequence: CASTDAWASGARYTQYF. The CDR3, as DNA: TGTGCCAGCACCGACGCTTGGGCTAGCGGGGCACGGTATACGCAGTATTTT.